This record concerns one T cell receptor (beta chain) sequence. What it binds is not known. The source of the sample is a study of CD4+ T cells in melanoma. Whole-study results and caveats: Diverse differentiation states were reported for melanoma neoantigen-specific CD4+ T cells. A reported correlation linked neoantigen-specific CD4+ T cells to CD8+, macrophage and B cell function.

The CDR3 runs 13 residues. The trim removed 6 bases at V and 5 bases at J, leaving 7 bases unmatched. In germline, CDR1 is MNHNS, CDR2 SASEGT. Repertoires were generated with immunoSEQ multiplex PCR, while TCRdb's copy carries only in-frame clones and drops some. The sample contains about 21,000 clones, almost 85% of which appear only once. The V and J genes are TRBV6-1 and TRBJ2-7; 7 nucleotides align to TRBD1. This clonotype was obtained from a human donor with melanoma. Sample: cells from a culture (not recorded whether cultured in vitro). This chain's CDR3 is CASRWGDRDEQYF. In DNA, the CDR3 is TGTGCCAGCAGGTGGGGAGACAGGGACGAGCAGTACTTC.